This TCR beta chain appears in the sequencing data of a study of cytomegalovirus exposure and HLA in healthy donors. Findings of the study overall: Reports credit the classifier with highly specific, highly sensitive diagnosis of cytomegalovirus status. Among TCR beta chains, those listed as cytomegalovirus-associated numbered over 150. Through in vitro validation, a few CMV-associated chains were shown to be specific for CMV antigens. Subsequent analysis showed first-cohort TCR clusters tending to co-occur in some 120 validation repertoires.

Sequencing was performed with immunoSEQ multiplex PCR; in TCRdb, only in-frame clones are kept and a portion is missing. The sample records some 99,000 clones, almost 90% being singletons. The table lists this clone with a count of one. Its antigen is currently unknown. CDR3 size: 14 residues. V lost 0 bases and J lost 4, with 9 bases in between. In germline, CDR1 is SGDLS, CDR2 YYNGEE. The TCR was taken from a woman between 18 and 30 years old in good health and CMV-seronegative. The chain couples TRBV9 to TRBJ2-3; a possible D gene is TRBD2 (6 bases). Sequencing was done on a sample of PBMCs. Written as DNA, the CDR3 is TGTGCCAGCAGCGTAGCACTAGCCTCAGATACGCAGTATTTT. Translating gives CASSVALASDTQYF.